This TCR beta chain appears in the sequencing data of a study of blood T cell repertoires in COVID-19. Study overall: Sites in the United States, Italy and Spain provided acute and convalescent COVID-19 samples.

Authors' analysis steps: Estimation of nucleated cell counts was performed using reference gene primer amplification. Clones were sequenced by immunoSEQ multiplex PCR, and TCRdb holds only the in-frame ones, with some missing. V and J calls plus clone size are reproduced from that table; the DNA served to infer D and trimming. Here the sample spans around 100,000 clones, about nine tenths being singletons. CDR3 length: 14 residues. Per the germline V gene, CDR1 is MNHEY and CDR2 is SMNVEV (reference sequence). V shed 5 bases and J 4 bases; nucleotides not matched to a gene: 5. Material: peripheral blood. The TCR was taken from a man between 60 and 75 years old with acute or convalescent COVID-19. The chain combines TRBV27 with TRBJ1-5; the match to TRBD1 covers 7 bases. CDR3 nucleotides: TGTGCCAGCAGTCTCTCAGGGGGGAATCAGCCCCAGCATTTT. Residues: CASSLSGGNQPQHF.